Presented here are 25 T cell receptor beta chains from one specimen sequenced in a study of tumor-infiltrating lymphocytes in primary liver carcinoma. Starting material of about 450 ng total RNA yielded TCR beta cDNA via a constant-region primer. Three nested multiplex PCR rounds, a slightly modified ARM-PCR, produced the libraries for TCR beta. TRBV1-TRBV30 forward primers paired with a C-beta reverse primer were used in the first two PCR rounds, which ran roughly 9 cycles each. In TCRdb, the multiplex PCR reads were re-called with MiXCR into one record per CDR3 protein. The sample includes fewer than 350,000 distinct CDR3 sequences, less than 75% seen only once; the top ten take about 6.3%. Blood RNA originated from unsorted whole blood, with germline DNA additionally extracted. What was sequenced was peripheral blood. The receptors originated from a man between 40 and 49 years old with primary liver carcinoma and hepatitis B virus infection.

On this clonotype: A much larger clone sits a single nucleotide away, making a read error possible. This rearrangement joins TRBV10-2 to TRBJ2-2; 10 nucleotides agree with TRBD2. This CDR3 is built from 14 residues. CDR1 WSHSY and CDR2 SAAADI come from the germline V gene. V trimming: 6 bases; J trimming: 9 bases; junction bases outside the gene matches: 7. CDR3 DNA: TGCGCCAGCAGGGCTAGCGGGAGTACCTGGGAGCTGTTTTTT. As protein: CASRASGSTWELFF.

Of note for this clonotype: A read error may be the cause here, since a much bigger clone is one base away. The V and J genes are TRBV4-2 and TRBJ1-2, with D maybe TRBD1 (6 bases). V gave up 3 bases and J gave up 6 bases, with 14 bases separating them. Germline V gene sequence: CDR1 LGHNA, CDR2 YNFKEQ. The CDR3 consists of 14 residues. This CDR3 reads CASSQEAGGHGYTF. The CDR3 DNA follows: TGTGCCAGCAGCCAGGAGGCGGGGGGCCATGGCTACACCTTC.

This chain links TRBV5-5 with TRBJ2-2; D gene ambiguous. V was shortened by 1 base and J by 5 bases, with 6 bases between the two germline ends. Germline CDR1 and CDR2: SGHKS and YYEKEE (reference sequence). CDR3 length: 13 amino acids. Written as DNA, the CDR3 is TGTGCCAGCAGCTTGAAAGGGACCGGGGAGCTGTTTTTT. Its protein is CASSLKGTGELFF.

As for this clonotype: The germline gene is not matched at one end of the junction; a read error may be the cause. The rearrangement links TRBV11-2 to TRBJ1-1; D unclear. Germline lookup yields CDR1 SGHAT and CDR2 FQNNGV. The CDR3 contains 13 residues. The CDR3 bases are TGTGCCGGCAGCTTAGACCCGGGAACTAAAGCTTTCTTT. Its translation: CAGSLDPGTKAFF.

This clonotype has at least ten counts. The V and J genes are TRBV11-2 and TRBJ1-5; 7 bases agree with TRBD1. In germline, CDR1 is SGHAT, CDR2 FQNNGV. The junction had 9 bases not matched to a gene; V was cut back by 5 bases and J by 2 bases. CDR3 length: 16 residues. The chain's CDR3 is CASSPSGQGGNQPQHF. In DNA form, the CDR3 reads TGTGCCAGCAGCCCATCCGGGCAGGGGGGCAATCAGCCCCAGCATTTT.

Details on this clonotype: Since a much larger clone is just one base distant, this may be a read error. The chain links TRBV12-3 or TRBV12-4 to TRBJ2-5; TRBD2 is a possible D gene (7 bases). Trimming took off 7 bases at V and 5 bases at J, with 17 bases between the two ends. This CDR3 contains 14 residues. The DNA of the CDR3 is TGTGCCAGCAACGCAAGGGGCGGGGGCGAGACCCAGTACTTC. Its protein product is CASNARGGGETQYF.

The rearrangement links TRBV4-1 to TRBJ2-1, with TRBD1 matching over 8 bases. This CDR3 has 16 amino acids. J was trimmed by 0 bases and V by 1 base; bases with no gene match: 2. The germline V gene encodes CDR1 MGHRA and CDR2 YSYEKL. CDR3 DNA: TGCGCCAGCAGCCAAGTTGACAGGGGCTCCTACAATGAGCAGTTCTTC. It yields the protein CASSQVDRGSYNEQFF.

This clonotype was found a few times. The chain joins TRBV5-8 to TRBJ2-3; 9 bases are shared with TRBD2. Germline CDR1 reads SGHTS; CDR2 reads YDEGEE. CDR3 length equals 16 residues. V trimming: 4 bases; J trimming: 4 bases; junction bases outside the gene matches: 10. The CDR3 spells CASSRGGTSLPDTQYF. The CDR3 DNA sequence: TGTGCCAGCAGCCGGGGAGGGACTAGCCTCCCAGATACGCAGTATTTT.

The chain couples TRBV6-5 to TRBJ1-3; D is possibly TRBD1 (5 bases). The CDR3 is 16 residues long. Germline-derived CDR1 and CDR2 are MNHEY and SVGAGI. The V end lost 8 bases, the J end lost 1 base, and 18 bases lay between the germline ends. The CDR3 is CASGLTEVGSGNTIYF. CDR3 nucleotide sequence: TGTGCCAGCGGGTTGACAGAGGTCGGTTCTGGAAACACCATATATTTT.

This clonotype was counted once. Compared with germline, one end of the junction differs, possibly owing to a read error. This rearrangement joins TRBV6-2 or TRBV6-3 to TRBJ1-1, with 8 bases matching TRBD1. The CDR3 is 14 amino acids. Germline CDR1 is MNHEY and CDR2 is SVGEGT. Here the CDR3 reads CASSYRGADTEAFF. CDR3 nucleotides: TGTGCTAGCAGTTACAGGGGGGCAGACACTGAAGCTTTCTTT.

With regard to this clonotype: At one of its ends the junction is not consistent with the germline gene, which may arise from a read error. J is TRBJ2-3 and V is TRBV11-2; D gene ambiguous. Per the germline V gene, CDR1 is SGHAT and CDR2 is FQNNGV. The CDR3 covers 16 residues. The CDR3 coding sequence is TGTGCTAGCAGCTTGTCCCCCGGGCAGATAACAGATACGCAGTATTTT. It yields the protein CASSLSPGQITDTQYF. The full variable domain, with the rest looked up from reference TRBV11-2 and TRBJ2-3, is EAGVAQSPRYKIIEKRQSVAFWCNPISGHATLYWYQQILGQGPKLLIQFQNNGVVDDSQLPKDRFSAERLKGVDSTLKIQPAKLEDSAVYLCASSLSPGQITDTQYFGPGTRLTVL.

Turning to this clonotype: Compared with germline, one end of the junction differs, possibly owing to a read error. V gene TRBV13 combines with J gene TRBJ2-7, with TRBD2 as a possible D gene (5 bases). Germline V gene data show CDR1 as PRHDT and CDR2 as FYEKMQ (reference sequence). The CDR3 spans 14 residues. The CDR3 loop reads CTSSLVRSGSEQYF. The DNA for the CDR3 is TGTACCAGCAGCTTGGTACGAAGCGGTAGCGAGCAGTACTTC.

The chain is built from TRBV6-1 and TRBJ2-7, with TRBD2 matching 9 bases. This CDR3 is 15 amino acids long. V lost 7 bases to trimming and J lost 1 base; unmatched junction nucleotides: 8. Germline values: CDR1 MNHNS, CDR2 SASEGT. This chain's CDR3 is CASTVRTSGSYEQYF. For the CDR3, the DNA is TGTGCCAGCACGGTTCGTACTAGCGGGTCCTACGAGCAGTACTTC.

Notes on this clonotype: A much larger clone lies a single base off, so this may be a read error. V is TRBV6-1 and J is TRBJ2-7; D call uncertain. Trimming took off 10 bases at V and 2 bases at J, with 12 bases between the two ends. This CDR3 has 12 residues. Germline-derived CDR1 and CDR2 are MNHNS and SASEGT. CDR3 nucleotides: TGTGCCAACAGCAGGCGAGCCTACGAGCAGTACTTC. Translating it yields CANSRRAYEQYF.

In regard to this clonotype: In this CDR3 the conserved last residue, phenylalanine or tryptophan, is missing, so a read error is likely. The chain recombines TRBV4-3 with TRBJ2-7; TRBD1 or TRBD2 may be the D gene (5 bases each). CDR3 length: 16 amino acids. Germline V gene sequence: CDR1 LGHNA, CDR2 YSLEER. DNA of the CDR3: TGTGCCAGCAGCCAGGGATTGGGCGGACTTCCCTACGAGCAGTACCTC. Translating it yields CASSQGLGGLPYEQYL.

The rearrangement links TRBV30 to TRBJ1-3, with 7 bases lining up with TRBD1. CDR1 GTSNPN and CDR2 SVGIG come from the germline V gene (reference sequence). The V and J ends lost 4 bases and 2 bases, in that order; junction bases with no gene match: 5. CDR3 size: 14 residues. For the CDR3, the DNA is TGTGCCTGGACTCGAGGGACAGCTGGAAACACCATATATTTT. As protein: CAWTRGTAGNTIYF.

Only a few counts were recorded for this clonotype. The chain uses TRBV29-1 and TRBJ2-5; TRBD1 aligns across 8 bases. With 8 bases clipped from V and 8 bases from J, the junction kept 19 bases outside the gene matches. This CDR3 has 15 residues. Germline V lookup: CDR1 SQVTM, CDR2 ANQGSEA. CDR3 in amino acids: CSTWDKRGQVNTQYF. CDR3 coding DNA: TGCAGCACCTGGGACAAGAGGGGACAGGTTAATACCCAGTACTTC.

The chain joins TRBV11-2 to TRBJ2-2; D uncertain. Germline CDR1 and CDR2: SGHAT and FQNNGV. This CDR3 is built from 11 residues. The CDR3 DNA follows: TGTACCGGCAGCTTCGCCGGGGAGCTGTTTTTT. Its protein product is CTGSFAGELFF.

This clonotype was observed a single time. No conserved phenylalanine or tryptophan ends this CDR3, so it is likely a read error. V gene TRBV11-3 combines with J gene TRBJ2-3; D unclear. This CDR3 is built from 13 residues. The germline V and J ends were trimmed by 3 bases and 2 bases, with 6 bases remaining between them. From germline, CDR1 is SGHNT and CDR2 YENEEA. CDR3 region: CASSFEDTDTQYS. In nucleotides, the CDR3 is TGTGCCAGCAGCTTCGAGGACACAGATACGCAGTATTCT.

About this clonotype itself: A much larger clone lies a single base off, so this may be a read error. The chain employs TRBV4-2 and TRBJ1-1, with TRBD1 identical over 7 bases. Germline assignment: CDR1 LGHNA and CDR2 YNFKEQ. This CDR3 has 12 residues. Trimming at V came to 7 bases and at J to 5 bases, leaving 4 bases not matched to a gene. The CDR3 loop is CASNRGGTEAFF. In nucleotides, the CDR3 is TGTGCCAGCAACAGGGGTGGGACTGAAGCTTTCTTT.

In the case of this clonotype: This CDR3 fails to terminate in the conserved phenylalanine or tryptophan, so it likely reflects a read error. The rearrangement joins TRBV25-1 to TRBJ2-7; 9 bases are shared with TRBD1. The CDR3 is 13 residues long. Germline V gives CDR1 MGHDK, CDR2 SYGVNS. Unmatched junction bases numbered 1, after V lost 4 bases and J lost 3 bases. CDR3 bases: TGTGCCAGCAGTGGGACAGGGGTCTACGAGCAGTACTTA. Translation: CASSGTGVYEQYL.

The genes are TRBV24-1 and TRBJ2-7; the D is unclear. Germline loops: CDR1 KGHDR, CDR2 SFDVKD. Between the trimmed V and J ends, which lost 5 bases and 0 bases, there was a span of 13 bases. The CDR3 is 15 residues long. The CDR3 coding sequence is TGTGCCACCAGTGCTGGCCCCCTAAACTCCTACGAGCAGTACTTC. Residues: CATSAGPLNSYEQYF.

The chain recombines TRBV11-2 with TRBJ2-7; 7 bases match TRBD1. Germline V gene data show CDR1 as SGHAT and CDR2 as FQNNGV. This CDR3 is 14 amino acids long. V gave up 7 bases and J gave up 1 base; unmatched junction bases: 7. CDR3: CASNIQGDSYEQYF. CDR3 DNA sequence: TGTGCCAGCAACATCCAGGGGGATTCCTACGAGCAGTACTTC.

This chain links TRBV6-1 with TRBJ1-4; 7 nucleotides line up with TRBD1. CDR3 length equals 15 residues. The germline gives CDR1 MNHNS, CDR2 SASEGT. V shed 2 bases, J shed 5 bases, and the junction held 5 bases outside the gene matches. CDR3 in amino acids: CASSENRGGNEKLFF. Written as DNA, the CDR3 is TGTGCCAGCAGTGAAAACAGGGGCGGAAATGAAAAACTGTTTTTT.

This clonotype was detected only a few times. The chain links TRBV10-3 to TRBJ2-1, with 11 bases that match TRBD2. V trimming: 8 bases; J trimming: 0 bases; junction bases outside the gene matches: 21. From germline, CDR1 is ENHRY and CDR2 SYGVKD. The CDR3 loop spans 21 amino acids. The CDR3 nucleotides read TGTGCCATCGATTCAGGAGTAGCGGGAGGGATCGGGCGCGGCTCCTACAATGAGCAGTTCTTC. It is translated as CAIDSGVAGGIGRGSYNEQFF.